This is a list of T cell receptor beta chains from one sample in a study of response to subunit inactivated influenza vaccine. TCRdb called the RT-PCR reads again in MiXCR, with one record for every CDR3 protein. The sample has roughly 650,000 distinct CDR3 sequences, 13% to 15% seen once. The specimen comprised PBMCs from blood, sampled about 14 days before vaccination. These receptor sequences come from a man aged 50 to 60 who received an inactivated influenza vaccine. Both conserved end residues are part of each CDR3. Each record gives: J gene, V gene, CDR3 protein.

TRBJ1-1	TRBV6-1	CASIRRRSEAFF
TRBJ2-3	TRBV5-1	CASSLRIDTQYF
TRBJ2-3	TRBV7-9	CASSPDLDTQYF
TRBJ2-5	TRBV29-1	CSVETGEEETQYF
TRBJ2-5	TRBV25-1	CASIGYQETQYF
TRBJ2-2	TRBV7-2	CASSPNRGNTGELFF
TRBJ2-4	TRBV27	CASSLGRSLAKNIQYF
TRBJ1-1	TRBV29-1	CSVEVRANTEAFF
TRBJ1-1	TRBV5-1	CASSLDGRPHTEAFF
TRBJ1-5	TRBV2	CASLKDLAKGQPQHF
TRBJ2-4	TRBV3-1	CASSPTRLAKNIQYF
TRBJ2-7	TRBV29-1	CSVGTSGRDYEQYF
TRBJ2-3	TRBV15	CATSLYLGGKTDTQYF
TRBJ2-7	TRBV10-3	CAISVGQAAYEQYF
TRBJ1-5	TRBV3-1	CASSPNGLNQPQHF
TRBJ2-5	TRBV20-1	CSARDDGRTQETQYF
TRBJ2-3	TRBV15	CATSRDPERTDTQYF